Each of the 9 T cell receptor beta chains below was sequenced from the same sample in a study of T cell responses to AZD1222 COVID-19 vaccine. The data were produced by immunoSEQ multiplex PCR, yet TCRdb's version contains in-frame clones alone and is incomplete. The repertoire includes 150,000 or so clones, about 90% of them detected once, and more than 1.1% sits in the top ten. Sequences were derived from peripheral blood, sampled on day 0 of AZD1222 vaccination. These receptors were collected from an adult in good health.

This chain joins TRBV30 and TRBJ1-5, with TRBD1 as a possible D gene (5 bases). CDR1 is GTSNPN and CDR2 is SVGIG in the germline V gene (reference sequence). The V end was cut by 5 bases, the J end by 7 bases, with 18 bases between. This CDR3 is built from 14 residues. CDR3 bases: TGTGCCTGGGCCCTCGGGGGAGTTGGACAGCCCCAGCATTTT. Protein sequence: CAWALGGVGQPQHF.

This chain joins TRBV6-2 or TRBV6-3 and TRBJ2-5, with TRBD1 as a possible D gene (6 bases). CDR1 and CDR2 from the germline V gene are MNHEY and SVGEGT. The V end was cut by 4 bases, the J end by 1 base, with 16 bases between. The CDR3 has 16 residues. This CDR3 is CASSSDRFQAQETQYF. As DNA, the CDR3 is TGTGCCAGCAGTTCAGACAGGTTCCAGGCCCAAGAGACCCAGTACTTC.

This clone was counted once. The chain employs TRBV29-1 and TRBJ2-7, with 9 positions matching TRBD1. Trimming at V came to 5 bases and at J to 2 bases, leaving 4 bases not matched to a gene. CDR3 length: 13 amino acids. Germline loops: CDR1 SQVTM, CDR2 ANQGSEA. CDR3 protein: CSVTTGGAYEQYF. For the CDR3, the DNA is TGCAGCGTTACGACAGGGGGGGCCTACGAGCAGTACTTC.

The CDR3: CASSPLLKANNEQFF. Written as DNA, the CDR3 is TGTGCCAGCAGTCCGCTTCTGAAGGCGAACAATGAGCAGTTCTTC. The chain employs TRBV6-2 or TRBV6-3 and TRBJ2-1; D call uncertain. V was pared by 5 bases and J by 5 bases, with 16 bases between. CDR3 length: 15 amino acids. From germline, CDR1 is MNHEY and CDR2 SVGEGT.

This sequence joins TRBV5-1 and TRBJ2-4, with 13 bases identical to TRBD2. V lost 4 bases, J lost 0 bases, and 10 bases stayed unmatched. The CDR3 consists of 19 residues. Germline CDR1 SGHRS, CDR2 YFSETQ. CDR3 protein: CASSGRTSGSEVAKNIQYF. The CDR3 nucleotides are TGCGCCAGCAGCGGGCGGACTAGCGGGAGTGAGGTAGCCAAAAACATTCAGTACTTC.

The V and J genes are TRBV28 and TRBJ1-2, with 8 nucleotides matching TRBD1. The CDR3 extends over 12 amino acids. CDR1 is MDHEN and CDR2 is SYDVKM in the germline V gene. Trimming removed 6 bases from V and 7 bases from J; junction bases left unmatched: 4. Here the CDR3 DNA reads TGTGCCAGCAGGACAGGGGACGGTGGCTACACCTTC. Its protein product is CASRTGDGGYTF.

This chain joins TRBV4-1 and TRBJ1-5; D remains ambiguous. Germline V gives CDR1 MGHRA, CDR2 YSYEKL. This CDR3 is built from 17 residues. Trimming pared 0 bases from V and 0 bases from J, leaving 12 bases between. The CDR3 here is CASSQESGYYSNQPQHF. CDR3 nucleotides: TGCGCCAGCAGCCAAGAATCCGGGTATTATAGCAATCAGCCCCAGCATTTT.

The gene calls are TRBV18 and TRBJ1-2; 11 positions match TRBD1. V was pared by 3 bases and J by 8 bases, with 8 bases of the junction left unmatched. This CDR3 has 15 amino acids. Per germline, CDR1 KGHSH and CDR2 LQKENI. The CDR3 protein is CASSPPGTGGFGYTF. DNA of the CDR3: TGTGCCAGCTCACCTCCTGGGACAGGGGGTTTCGGCTACACCTTC.

This clone was seen many times. The V and J genes are TRBV20-1 and TRBJ1-2; 7 bases map to TRBD1. With 6 bases clipped from V and 7 bases from J, the junction kept 5 bases outside the gene matches. This CDR3 has 11 residues. The germline V gene has CDR1 DFQATT and CDR2 SNEGSKA (reference sequence). The CDR3 DNA is TGCAGTGCCGGACAGGCCTCTGGCTACACCTTC. It translates to CSAGQASGYTF.